This TCR beta chain was identified during a study of blood T cell repertoires in COVID-19. Across the whole study: Acute and convalescent COVID-19 specimens originated in the United States, Italy and Spain. PBMCs, B-cell-depleted T cells, or T cells provided the cDNA or gDNA that made up the material.

Per the study methods: Amplification with reference gene primers provided the estimates of nucleated cell counts. Profiling relied on immunoSEQ multiplex PCR, and the TCRdb table lists in-frame clones only, not all of them. The DNA was the basis for D and trimming; V, J and clone size are from that table. Seen here are tens of thousands of clones, 70% to 80% observed once, and the top ten hold 26%. The specimen was peripheral blood. This TCR came from a man aged 60 to 69 with active or convalescent COVID-19.

The CDR3 loop reads CASSPGHLNTEAFF. Written as DNA, the CDR3 is TGCGCCAGCAGTCCGGGACACCTGAACACTGAAGCTTTCTTT. The chain uses TRBV5-1 and TRBJ1-1; D might be TRBD1 (6 bases). Trimming removed 5 bases at V and 0 bases at J, with 11 bases between. This CDR3 contains 14 residues. The germline gives CDR1 SGHRS, CDR2 YFSETQ.